The 30 T cell receptor beta chains presented below share a single source sample, sequenced in a study of T cell responses to AZD1222 COVID-19 vaccine. Produced via immunoSEQ multiplex PCR; TCRdb's table is partial and in-frame only. Of roughly 100,000 clones detected, 88% appear once; the ten largest clones hold 10% to 15%. Specimen: peripheral blood, collected on day 0 of AZD1222 vaccination. The receptors shown here come from an adult in good health.

The V gene is TRBV7-2, the J gene TRBJ1-2, with 9 bases that match TRBD1. The ends lost 5 bases at V and 5 bases at J; junction bases unmatched: 6. Germline V lookup: CDR1 SGHTA, CDR2 FQGNSA. The CDR3 consists of 14 residues. CDR3 region: CASSTPQGAYGYTF. The CDR3 nucleotides are TGTGCCAGCAGCACACCACAGGGGGCGTATGGCTACACCTTC.

This sequence joins TRBV5-1 and TRBJ1-2, with D possibly matching TRBD1 (6 bases). The CDR3 is 15 amino acids. Germline V lookup: CDR1 SGHRS, CDR2 YFSETQ. Trimming cost V 1 base and J 3 bases, with 13 bases left between them. CDR3 residues: CASSLTGSEDYGYTF. The CDR3 nucleotides are TGCGCCAGCAGCTTGACAGGGTCGGAGGACTATGGCTACACCTTC.

The chain joins TRBV6-2 or TRBV6-3 to TRBJ2-7; 8 bases are a match to TRBD1. This CDR3 has 17 amino acids. Unmatched junction bases numbered 10, after V lost 2 bases and J lost 1 base. Germline V lookup: CDR1 MNHEY, CDR2 SVGEGT. This chain's CDR3 is CASSYRARTGRSYEQYF. For the CDR3, the DNA is TGTGCCAGCAGTTACAGGGCTCGGACAGGGAGATCCTACGAGCAGTACTTC.

The chain has TRBV3-1 (or the pseudogene TRBV3-2) and TRBJ1-5; D is uncertain. Germline loops: CDR1 LGHDT, CDR2 YNNKEL (reference sequence). Trimming left V 0 bases short and J 7 bases short, with 7 bases between. This CDR3 comprises 13 residues. CDR3 DNA: TGTGCCAGCAGCCAAGATCGTCTGCAGCCCCAGCATTTT. Encoded protein: CASSQDRLQPQHF.

The rearrangement links TRBV30 to TRBJ1-1; no clear D gene. Per germline, CDR1 GTSNPN and CDR2 SVGIG (reference sequence). This CDR3 region has 14 residues. V lost 3 bases and J lost 4, with 15 bases in between. CDR3 protein: CAWSAGVWGTEAFF. DNA of the CDR3: TGTGCCTGGAGCGCCGGGGTTTGGGGCACTGAAGCTTTCTTT.

This chain links TRBV19 with TRBJ1-2, with 9 bases identical to TRBD1. The CDR3 is made up of 17 amino acids. The germline V gene encodes CDR1 LNHDA and CDR2 SQIVND (reference sequence). Trimming at V came to 3 bases and at J to 2 bases, leaving 10 bases not matched to a gene. CDR3 sequence: CASSISGQGLANYGYTF. The DNA of the CDR3 is TGTGCCAGTAGTATTTCCGGACAGGGGCTAGCCAACTATGGCTACACCTTC.

This clone was counted a single time. The chain links TRBV5-4 to TRBJ2-1; D may be TRBD1 (7 bases). V lost 4 bases and J lost 2, with 16 bases in between. CDR1 is SGHNT, CDR2 YYREEE, per germline (reference sequence). The CDR3 covers 16 residues. In nucleotides, the CDR3 is TGTGCCAGCAGCGCCAGGGGGTCGGGGGCCTACAATGAGCAGTTCTTC. Amino acid sequence: CASSARGSGAYNEQFF.

The table lists this clone with a few counts. V and J are TRBV2 and TRBJ1-6; no clear D gene. The CDR3 is 12 amino acids. Trimming removed 8 bases at V and 8 bases at J, with 10 bases between. Germline V CDR1 and CDR2: SNHLY, FYNNEI. Here the CDR3 reads CASHKTDSPLHF. CDR3 nucleotides: TGTGCCAGCCATAAAACGGATTCACCCCTCCACTTT. The full variable domain, its missing parts supplied by reference TRBV2 and TRBJ1-6, is EPEVTQTPSHQVTQMGQEVILRCVPISNHLYFYWYRQILGQKVEFLVSFYNNEISEKSEIFDDQFSVERPDGSNFTLKIRSTKLEDSAMYFCASHKTDSPLHFGNGTRLTVT.

The V and J genes are TRBV2 and TRBJ2-5; D unclear. Trimming stripped 4 bases from V and 2 bases from J, with 8 bases between. The CDR3 is 13 amino acids. CDR1 is SNHLY, CDR2 FYNNEI, per germline. DNA for the CDR3: TGTGCCAGCAGTGTTTTTACACAAGAGACCCAGTACTTC. Translating it yields CASSVFTQETQYF.

The chain recombines TRBV19 with TRBJ2-5; D might be TRBD2 (5 bases). CDR3 length: 14 amino acids. Trimming removed 7 bases at V and 2 bases at J, with 14 bases between. Germline CDR1 and CDR2: LNHDA and SQIVND (reference sequence). The CDR3 is CASTDGVWQETQYF. The CDR3 DNA reads as TGTGCCAGTACGGACGGGGTCTGGCAAGAGACCCAGTACTTC.

The chain combines TRBV4-2 with TRBJ2-2, with 7 bases fitting TRBD2. The CDR3 extends over 15 amino acids. J was trimmed by 3 bases and V by 3 bases; bases with no gene match: 4. Per the germline V gene, CDR1 is LGHNA and CDR2 is YNFKEQ. The DNA for the CDR3 is TGTGCCAGCAGCCAGTCGGGGGGAGACACCGGGGAGCTGTTTTTT. Amino acid sequence: CASSQSGGDTGELFF.

The V and J genes are TRBV7-3 and TRBJ2-7; 8 nucleotides agree with TRBD2. Losses at the gene ends were 1 base for V and 0 bases for J; bases not matched to a gene: 2. CDR1 and CDR2 from the germline V gene are SGHTA and FQGTGA. This CDR3 has 15 amino acids. The CDR3 sequence is CASSLSSGGSYEQYF. In DNA form, the CDR3 reads TGTGCCAGCAGCTTAAGCAGCGGGGGCTCCTACGAGCAGTACTTC.

This chain connects TRBV2 to TRBJ1-5; 7 bases are a match to TRBD1. V was clipped by 5 bases and J by 6 bases; unmatched bases: 13. The CDR3 consists of 16 residues. Germline assignment: CDR1 SNHLY and CDR2 FYNNEI. CDR3 region: CASSSPRQGQGQPQHF. Here the CDR3 DNA reads TGTGCCAGCAGTTCGCCCCGACAGGGTCAAGGTCAGCCCCAGCATTTT. Based on the CDR3 plus reference TRBV2 and TRBJ1-5, the full variable domain is EPEVTQTPSHQVTQMGQEVILRCVPISNHLYFYWYRQILGQKVEFLVSFYNNEISEKSEIFDDQFSVERPDGSNFTLKIRSTKLEDSAMYFCASSSPRQGQGQPQHFGDGTRLSIL.

J is TRBJ1-5 and V is TRBV5-1, with D maybe TRBD1 (5 bases). V was clipped by 0 bases and J by 2 bases, with 12 bases between them. CDR3 size: 16 residues. The germline gives CDR1 SGHRS, CDR2 YFSETQ. As DNA, the CDR3 is TGCGCCAGCAGCTTGGCCGTGGGGGTTGGCAATCAGCCCCAGCATTTT. Amino acids: CASSLAVGVGNQPQHF.

The V call is TRBV6-5, the J call TRBJ1-1, with 8 positions matching TRBD1. This CDR3 contains 15 residues. V shed 4 bases, J shed 2 bases, and the junction held 6 bases outside the gene matches. Germline V CDR1 and CDR2: MNHEY, SVGAGI. The CDR3 reads CASSSYRGINTEAFF. DNA of the CDR3: TGTGCCAGCAGTTCCTACAGGGGGATTAACACTGAAGCTTTCTTT.

This clone was observed a single time. V gene TRBV14 combines with J gene TRBJ2-5; TRBD1 is a possible D gene (5 bases). V lost 0 bases to trimming and J lost 1 base, with 12 bases between them. Germline V gives CDR1 SGHDN, CDR2 FVKESK. This CDR3 is built from 16 residues. CDR3 loop: CASSQDYRQPQETQYF. Here the CDR3 DNA reads TGTGCCAGCAGCCAAGATTACAGGCAGCCCCAAGAGACCCAGTACTTC.

The chain has TRBV5-1 and TRBJ2-5, with 15 bases that match TRBD2. The CDR3 has 16 residues. The V segment lost 3 bases and the J segment 5 bases; nucleotides outside the gene matches: 5. Germline V CDR1 and CDR2: SGHRS, YFSETQ. The DNA of the CDR3 is TGCGCCAGCAGCTCGCGGACTAGCGGGGGGGTTGAGACCCAGTACTTC. As protein: CASSSRTSGGVETQYF. The full variable domain, in which reference TRBV5-1 and TRBJ2-5 provide the parts outside the CDR3, is KAGVTQTPRYLIKTRGQQVTLSCSPISGHRSVSWYQQTPGQGLQFLFEYFSETQRNKGNFPGRFSGRQFSNSRSEMNVSTLELGDSALYLCASSSRTSGGVETQYFGPGTRLLVL.

About this clone: Because the CDR3's place on the DNA is in doubt, the DNA is left out and the CDR3 is given as listed by TCRdb. The rearrangement uses TRBV3-1 (or the pseudogene TRBV3-2) and TRBJ2-5; the D call TRBD2 from the table was never checked on the DNA. Germline-derived CDR1 and CDR2 are LGHDT and YNNKEL (reference sequence). The CDR3 is 15 residues long, counting both termini. The CDR3 region is CASSQAWGSGSPSYF.

The rearrangement joins TRBV7-2 to TRBJ2-6, with D unclear. The germline V gene has CDR1 SGHTA and CDR2 FQGNSA. Trimming removed 1 base from V and 0 bases from J, with 7 bases in between. This CDR3 spans 16 amino acids. CDR3 in amino acids: CASSLVSISGANVLTF. The DNA for the CDR3 is TGTGCCAGCAGCTTAGTCTCGATCTCTGGGGCCAACGTCCTGACTTTC.

This clone turned up a few times. The chain is built from TRBV6-6 and TRBJ2-7; 14 nucleotides match TRBD2. V trimming: 5 bases; J trimming: 0 bases; junction bases outside the gene matches: 6. Germline CDR1 reads MNHNY; CDR2 reads SVGAGI (reference sequence). The CDR3 runs to 17 residues. CDR3 sequence reads: CASSLGLAGGNSYEQYF. CDR3 sequence (DNA): TGTGCCAGCAGTCTCGGACTAGCGGGGGGCAACTCCTACGAGCAGTACTTC.

The chain uses TRBV5-4 and TRBJ1-2; no clear D. There are 14 residues in the CDR3. The V and J ends lost 0 bases and 7 bases respectively, with 13 bases between them. In germline, CDR1 is SGHNT, CDR2 YYREEE (reference sequence). The CDR3, as DNA: TGTGCCAGCAGCTTGGCCGGAAAATCCGGTGGCTACACCTTC. Translation: CASSLAGKSGGYTF.

The genes are TRBV28 and TRBJ2-2; 9 bases line up with TRBD1. Germline V gene lookup returns CDR1 MDHEN and CDR2 SYDVKM. V lost 10 bases, J lost 4 bases, and 4 bases stayed unmatched. The CDR3 has 13 amino acids. CDR3 loop: CANRDRATGELFF. Written as DNA, the CDR3 is TGTGCCAACCGGGACAGGGCCACCGGGGAGCTGTTTTTT.

The chain links TRBV12-3 or TRBV12-4 to TRBJ2-7; the D call may be TRBD1 or TRBD2 (6 bases each). Trimming took 5 bases from V and 7 from J, leaving 9 bases between them. The CDR3 loop spans 11 amino acids. This chain's CDR3 is CASSRRGEQYF. The CDR3 region has the DNA TGTGCCAGCAGTCGGAGGGGGGAGCAGTACTTC.

CDR3 sequence: CASSYRGTRPSYEQYF. CDR3 DNA sequence: TGTGCCAGCAGTTACCGAGGGACACGTCCATCGTACGAGCAGTACTTC. The rearrangement links TRBV6-2 or TRBV6-3 to TRBJ2-7, with TRBD1 as a possible D gene (6 bases). The CDR3 contains 16 residues. The V and J ends lost 2 bases and 4 bases respectively, with 18 bases between them. Germline assignment: CDR1 MNHEY and CDR2 SVGEGT.

This clone was counted between two and nine times. The chain is built from TRBV11-3 and TRBJ2-7, with 9 bases aligning to TRBD2. Germline loops: CDR1 SGHNT, CDR2 YENEEA. The CDR3 runs 17 residues. V dropped 0 bases and J dropped 3; count of bases not matched to a gene: 9. This CDR3 is CASSLDATSGDLYEQYF. CDR3 nucleotide sequence: TGTGCCAGCAGCTTAGATGCGACTAGCGGAGACCTCTACGAGCAGTACTTC.

The V gene is TRBV9, the J gene TRBJ1-1; D call uncertain. Germline CDR1 SGDLS, CDR2 YYNGEE. Between the trimmed V and J ends, which lost 4 bases and 1 base, there was a span of 11 bases. This CDR3 comprises 14 residues. In nucleotides, the CDR3 is TGTGCCAGCAGCTTAGACCCACGGAACACTGAAGCTTTCTTT. Protein: CASSLDPRNTEAFF.

The rearrangement uses TRBV11-1 and TRBJ1-4, with 8 bases fitting TRBD1. The trim removed 6 bases at V and 7 bases at J, leaving 10 bases unmatched. The germline gives CDR1 SGHAT, CDR2 FQDESV (reference sequence). There are 15 residues in the CDR3. The CDR3 here is CASSSTGARREKLFF. Here the CDR3 DNA reads TGTGCCAGCAGTTCGACAGGGGCCCGTCGTGAAAAACTGTTTTTT.

The CDR3 nucleotides read TGTGCCAGTAGTGCAGGGTATGGCAATCAGCCCCAGCATTTT. Its protein product is CASSAGYGNQPQHF. The rearrangement links TRBV19 to TRBJ1-5, with a possible D match to TRBD1 (5 bases). V was pared by 5 bases and J by 2 bases, with 10 bases between. The CDR3 covers 14 residues. Germline assignment: CDR1 LNHDA and CDR2 SQIVND (reference sequence).

This clone was observed once. The rearrangement links TRBV6-2 or TRBV6-3 to TRBJ2-7, with D tentatively TRBD1 (6 bases). Between the trimmed V and J ends, which lost 5 bases and 2 bases, there was a span of 19 bases. Germline V gives CDR1 MNHEY, CDR2 SVGEGT. The CDR3 loop spans 16 amino acids. CDR3 region: CASSPGTPKVTYEQYF. CDR3 nucleotides: TGTGCCAGCAGTCCGGGGACACCGAAAGTAACCTACGAGCAGTACTTC.

DNA for the CDR3: TGTGCCAGCAGTCCTACGGGGGGAACCTATGGCTACACCTTC. It codes for CASSPTGGTYGYTF. The chain is built from TRBV7-3 and TRBJ1-2, with D possibly matching TRBD1 (5 bases). V lost 6 bases to trimming and J lost 4 bases, with 15 bases between them. Germline V gene sequence: CDR1 SGHTA, CDR2 FQGTGA. The CDR3 is 14 amino acids.